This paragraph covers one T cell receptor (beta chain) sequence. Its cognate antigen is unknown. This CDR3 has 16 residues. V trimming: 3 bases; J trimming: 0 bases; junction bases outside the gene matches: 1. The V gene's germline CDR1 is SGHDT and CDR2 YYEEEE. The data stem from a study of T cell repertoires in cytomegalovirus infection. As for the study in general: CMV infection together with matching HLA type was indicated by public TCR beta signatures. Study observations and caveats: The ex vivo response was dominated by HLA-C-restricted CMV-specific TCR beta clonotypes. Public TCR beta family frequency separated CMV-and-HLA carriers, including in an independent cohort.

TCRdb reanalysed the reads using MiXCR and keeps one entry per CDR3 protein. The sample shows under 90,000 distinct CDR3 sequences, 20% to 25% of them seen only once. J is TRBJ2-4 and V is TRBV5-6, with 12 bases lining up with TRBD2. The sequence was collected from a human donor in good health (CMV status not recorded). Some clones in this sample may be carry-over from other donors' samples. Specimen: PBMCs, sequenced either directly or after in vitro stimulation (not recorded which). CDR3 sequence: CASSWGLAGAKNIQYF. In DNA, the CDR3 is TGTGCCAGCAGCTGGGGACTAGCGGGAGCCAAAAACATTCAGTACTTC.